A selection of T cell receptor beta chains follows, all from one sample in a study of a mutant IDH1 vaccine in newly diagnosed glioma. Method: immunoSEQ multiplex PCR; TCRdb's copy keeps in-frame clones and lacks some. The sample lists tens of thousands of clones, roughly nine tenths seen once, with approximately 4.4% in the top ten. Sequences were derived from PBMCs, sampled from a glioma patient treated with radiotherapy, temozolomide or both. The receptors here all came from a woman aged 35 to 49 with glioma. Each CDR3 is given with its conserved first and last residue. A D gene is named only where the DNA matches it firmly. Clone size is given for some rows only: seen once, a few or many times, or a class if the clone is expanded.

v_gene	abundance	len	j_gene	d_gene	CDR3nt	CDR3aa
TRBV4-2	.	16	TRBJ1-1	TRBD1	TGTGCCAGCAGCCTTTCCGGGACAGGGGCAAACACTGAAGCTTTCTTT	CASSLSGTGANTEAFF
TRBV4-3	once	14	TRBJ1-3	.	TGCGCCAGCAGTCAGGGACTCTCTGGAAACACCATATATTTT	CASSQGLSGNTIYF
TRBV9	.	16	TRBJ2-7	.	TGTGCCAGCAGCACCCAGACATTTGCTAGCTCCTACGAGCAGTACTTC	CASSTQTFASSYEQYF
TRBV6-1	.	14	TRBJ1-1	.	TGTGCCAGCAGTGGCCGGGAGTCGAACACTGAAGCTTTCTTT	CASSGRESNTEAFF
TRBV19	.	18	TRBJ1-5	TRBD1	TGTGCCAGTAGTCCGCCGACCCCCCGACAGGGTTGGGCTCAGCCCCAGCATTTT	CASSPPTPRQGWAQPQHF
TRBV27	.	12	TRBJ1-1	.	TGTGCCAGCTCTAACAGGGACCCTGAAGCTTTCTTT	CASSNRDPEAFF
TRBV19	.	13	TRBJ1-1	.	TGTGCCAGTAGCTTTGACGGAGCCACTGAAGCTTTCTTT	CASSFDGATEAFF
TRBV14	.	13	TRBJ1-1	.	TGTGCCAGCAGACTTACAGGGACCACTGAAGCTTTCTTT	CASRLTGTTEAFF
TRBV11-2	.	17	TRBJ2-1	.	TGTGCCAGCAGCTTAGTAGGAGGGGCCCACGGGCACAATGAGCAGTTCTTC	CASSLVGGAHGHNEQFF
TRBV11-2	.	15	TRBJ1-1	.	TGTGCCAGCAGCCCGCGAGGGTTGGTGAACACTGAAGCTTTCTTT	CASSPRGLVNTEAFF
TRBV6-5	.	13	TRBJ2-7	TRBD1	TGTGCCAGCAAGGACAGGACCTCCTACGAGCAGTACTTC	CASKDRTSYEQYF
TRBV18	once	14	TRBJ2-2	.	TGTGCCAGCTCACCACCCGGCCGAACCGGGGAGCTGTTTTTT	CASSPPGRTGELFF
TRBV6-6	.	15	TRBJ1-1	TRBD1	TGTGCCAGCAGTGCTCCGGGACAGGGTTCCACTGAAGCTTTCTTT	CASSAPGQGSTEAFF
TRBV10-2	.	14	TRBJ2-3	.	TGCGCCAGCAGTTTGACAGCTAGCACAGATACGCAGTATTTT	CASSLTASTDTQYF
TRBV4-3	.	16	TRBJ2-1	.	TGCGCCAGCAGCCAAGATTGGATCCGCTCCTACAATGAGCAGTTCTTC	CASSQDWIRSYNEQFF
TRBV6-5	.	12	TRBJ1-1	.	TGTGCCAGCAGTTCTGGACCAGGGGAAGCTTTCTTT	CASSSGPGEAFF
TRBV6-6	once	13	TRBJ2-5	.	TGTGCCAGCAGTTACCCCCCCGCCGAGACCCAGTACTTC	CASSYPPAETQYF
TRBV7-9	.	17	TRBJ2-2	TRBD1	TGTGCCAGCAGCCCTCGACAGGGGGGCCCGAACACCGGGGAGCTGTTTTTT	CASSPRQGGPNTGELFF
TRBV5-1	.	14	TRBJ2-3	TRBD1	TGCGCCAGCAGCGGGACAGGGAGGACAGATACGCAGTATTTT	CASSGTGRTDTQYF
TRBV11-2	.	15	TRBJ2-2	.	TGTGCCAGCAGCTTAGGACAGGAGAACACCGGGGAGCTGTTTTTT	CASSLGQENTGELFF
TRBV4-1	.	12	TRBJ1-1	.	TGCGCCAGCAGCCAAGACAGGGGCACAGCTTTCTTT	CASSQDRGTAFF
TRBV7-9	.	16	TRBJ1-5	.	TGTGCCAGCAGCTTTGGTCACCGACAGGATGATCAGCCCCAGCATTTT	CASSFGHRQDDQPQHF
TRBV15	.	15	TRBJ2-2	.	TGTGCCACCAGCAGAGGGGGCGTCTTCACCGGGGAGCTGTTTTTT	CATSRGGVFTGELFF
TRBV4-1	.	14	TRBJ2-7	TRBD2	TGCGCCAGCAGCCAGGGGACTAGCGGGACCGAGCAGTACTTC	CASSQGTSGTEQYF
TRBV7-9	.	18	TRBJ1-2	TRBD1	TGTGCCAGCAGACTAGTCCGGACAGGGGGAAGACAACTCTCTGGCTACACCTTC	CASRLVRTGGRQLSGYTF
TRBV9	.	16	TRBJ2-7	.	TGTGCCAGCAGCGCCTCCGGCCAGGGGTATGTGTACGAGCAGTACTTC	CASSASGQGYVYEQYF
TRBV5-4	.	11	TRBJ2-7	.	TGTGCCAGCAGCTTTTTCGACGAGCAGTACTTC	CASSFFDEQYF
TRBV6-5	few	15	TRBJ2-7	TRBD2	TGTGCCAGCAGTTACTCGACTAGCGGGAACTACGAGCAGTACTTC	CASSYSTSGNYEQYF
TRBV6-1	.	14	TRBJ2-7	TRBD1	TGTGCCAGCATACAGGGGGCGGATATGTACGAGCAGTACTTC	CASIQGADMYEQYF
TRBV27	.	16	TRBJ1-2	TRBD1	TGTGCCAGCGCTGATTCTCAGACAGGGACTTTCCATGGCTACACCTTC	CASADSQTGTFHGYTF
TRBV5-1	.	12	TRBJ2-1	.	TGCGCCAGCAGCTTGGCCGGGAATGAGCAGTTCTTC	CASSLAGNEQFF
TRBV13	.	14	TRBJ1-6	.	TGTGCCAGCACCCGTTACTCCTATAATTCACCCCTCCACTTT	CASTRYSYNSPLHF
TRBV5-4	.	15	TRBJ2-7	TRBD2	TGTGCCAGCAGCTTACCGACTAGCGGGAGCAACGAGCAGTACTTC	CASSLPTSGSNEQYF